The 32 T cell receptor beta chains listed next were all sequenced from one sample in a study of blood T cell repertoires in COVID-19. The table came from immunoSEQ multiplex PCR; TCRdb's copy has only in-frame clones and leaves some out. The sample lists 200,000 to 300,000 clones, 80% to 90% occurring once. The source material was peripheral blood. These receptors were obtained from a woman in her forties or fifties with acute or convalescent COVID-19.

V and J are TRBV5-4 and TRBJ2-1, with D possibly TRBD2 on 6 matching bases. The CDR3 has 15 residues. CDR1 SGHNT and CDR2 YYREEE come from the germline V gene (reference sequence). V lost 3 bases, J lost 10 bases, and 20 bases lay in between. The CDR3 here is CASSSESGGTDEQFF. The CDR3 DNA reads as TGTGCCAGCAGCTCAGAAAGTGGGGGGACGGACGAGCAGTTCTTC.

The CDR3 region is CASSSPRNFYNEQFF. In DNA form, the CDR3 reads TGTGCCAGCAGCTCCCCGAGAAATTTTTACAATGAGCAGTTCTTC. The genes are TRBV7-9 and TRBJ2-1, with unresolved D. The CDR3 length is 15 residues. Trimming removed 4 bases at V and 4 bases at J, with 14 bases between. Germline loops: CDR1 SEHNR, CDR2 FQNEAQ (reference sequence).

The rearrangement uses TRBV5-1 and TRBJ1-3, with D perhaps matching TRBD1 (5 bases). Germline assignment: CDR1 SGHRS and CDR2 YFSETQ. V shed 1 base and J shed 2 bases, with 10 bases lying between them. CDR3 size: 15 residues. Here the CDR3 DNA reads TGCGCCAGCAGCTTGACAGGCCCAGCTGGAAACACCATATATTTT. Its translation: CASSLTGPAGNTIYF.

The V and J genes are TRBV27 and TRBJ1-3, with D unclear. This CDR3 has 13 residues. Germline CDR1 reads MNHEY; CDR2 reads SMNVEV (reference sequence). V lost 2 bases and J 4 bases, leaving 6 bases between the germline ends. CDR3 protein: CASSLAQGNTIYF. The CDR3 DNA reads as TGTGCCAGCAGTTTAGCACAGGGAAACACCATATATTTT.

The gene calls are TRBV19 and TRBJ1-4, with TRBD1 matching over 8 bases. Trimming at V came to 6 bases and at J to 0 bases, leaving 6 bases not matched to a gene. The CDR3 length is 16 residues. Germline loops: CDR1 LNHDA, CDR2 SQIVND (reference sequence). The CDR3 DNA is TGTGCCAGTAGCAGGACAGGGATCTCAACTAATGAAAAACTGTTTTTT. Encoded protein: CASSRTGISTNEKLFF.

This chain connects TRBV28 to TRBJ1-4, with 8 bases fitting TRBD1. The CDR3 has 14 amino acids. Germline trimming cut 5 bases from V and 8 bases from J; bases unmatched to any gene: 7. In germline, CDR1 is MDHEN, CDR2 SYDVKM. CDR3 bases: TGTGCCAGCAGTCGGACAGGGTTAGGAGAAAAACTGTTTTTT. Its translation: CASSRTGLGEKLFF.

The CDR3 loop is CASLLWGQARNQPQHF. The CDR3 DNA reads TGTGCCAGCCTCTTATGGGGGCAGGCGAGGAATCAGCCCCAGCATTTT. The J gene is TRBJ1-5, the V gene TRBV27; maybe TRBD1 (6 bases). The V gene lost 8 bases and the J gene lost 4 bases, with 21 bases spanning the gap. Germline V gene lookup returns CDR1 MNHEY and CDR2 SMNVEV (reference sequence). The length of the CDR3 is 16 residues.

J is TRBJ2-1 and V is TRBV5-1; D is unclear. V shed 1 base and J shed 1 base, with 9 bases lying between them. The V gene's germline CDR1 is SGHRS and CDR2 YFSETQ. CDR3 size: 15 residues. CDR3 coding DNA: TGCGCCAGCAGCTTGTTTGCCACTTCCTACAATGAGCAGTTCTTC. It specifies CASSLFATSYNEQFF.

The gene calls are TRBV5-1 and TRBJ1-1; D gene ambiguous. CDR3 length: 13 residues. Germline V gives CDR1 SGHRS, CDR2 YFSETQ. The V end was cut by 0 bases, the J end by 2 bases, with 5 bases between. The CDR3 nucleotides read TGCGCCAGCAGCTTGGCAGGTAACACTGAAGCTTTCTTT. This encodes CASSLAGNTEAFF.

CDR3 DNA: TGTGCCAGCAGCTTTTCCGGGACAGGAGGTCAGCCCCAGCATTTT. It encodes CASSFSGTGGQPQHF. The chain is built from TRBV7-2 and TRBJ1-5, with TRBD1 matching 8 bases. V lost 3 bases to trimming and J lost 6 bases; unmatched junction nucleotides: 7. Germline CDR1 and CDR2: SGHTA and FQGNSA. The CDR3 runs 15 residues.

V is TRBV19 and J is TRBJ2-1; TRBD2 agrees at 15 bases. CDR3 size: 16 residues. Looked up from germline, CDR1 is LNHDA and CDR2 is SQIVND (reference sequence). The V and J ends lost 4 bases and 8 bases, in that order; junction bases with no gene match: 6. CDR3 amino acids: CASSTGLAGGWYEQFF. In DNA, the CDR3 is TGTGCCAGTAGTACCGGACTAGCGGGAGGGTGGTATGAGCAGTTCTTC.

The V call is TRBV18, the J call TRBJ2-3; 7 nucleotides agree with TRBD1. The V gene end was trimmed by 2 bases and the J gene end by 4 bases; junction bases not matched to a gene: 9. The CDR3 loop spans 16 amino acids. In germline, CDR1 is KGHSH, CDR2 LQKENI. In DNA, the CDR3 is TGTGCCAGCTCACCAGGGCCGGGACAGCCTGCAGATACGCAGTATTTT. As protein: CASSPGPGQPADTQYF.

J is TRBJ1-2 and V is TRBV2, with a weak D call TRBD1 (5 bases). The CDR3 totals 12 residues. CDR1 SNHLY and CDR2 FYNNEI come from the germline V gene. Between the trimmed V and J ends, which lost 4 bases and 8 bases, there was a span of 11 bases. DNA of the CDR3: TGTGCCAGCAGTGTTGGGGGGGACGGCTACACCTTC. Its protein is CASSVGGDGYTF. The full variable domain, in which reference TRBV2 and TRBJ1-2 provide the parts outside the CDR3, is EPEVTQTPSHQVTQMGQEVILRCVPISNHLYFYWYRQILGQKVEFLVSFYNNEISEKSEIFDDQFSVERPDGSNFTLKIRSTKLEDSAMYFCASSVGGDGYTFGSGTRLTVV.

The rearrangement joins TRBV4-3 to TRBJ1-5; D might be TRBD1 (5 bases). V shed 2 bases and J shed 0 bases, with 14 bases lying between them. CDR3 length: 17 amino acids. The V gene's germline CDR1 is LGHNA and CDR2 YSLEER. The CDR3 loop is CASSQSAQGNSNQPQHF. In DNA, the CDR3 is TGCGCCAGCAGCCAATCGGCCCAGGGAAATAGCAATCAGCCCCAGCATTTT.

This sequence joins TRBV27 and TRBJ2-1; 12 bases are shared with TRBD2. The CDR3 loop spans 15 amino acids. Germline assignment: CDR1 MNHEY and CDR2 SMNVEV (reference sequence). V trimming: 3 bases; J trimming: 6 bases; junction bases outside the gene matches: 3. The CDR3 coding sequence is TGTGCCAGCAGTTTGACTAGCGGGAGCTTCAATGAGCAGTTCTTC. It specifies CASSLTSGSFNEQFF.

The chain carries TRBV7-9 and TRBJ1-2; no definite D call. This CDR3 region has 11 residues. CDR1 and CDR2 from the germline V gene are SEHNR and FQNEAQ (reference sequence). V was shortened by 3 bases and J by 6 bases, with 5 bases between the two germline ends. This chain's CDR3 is CASSFTDGYTF. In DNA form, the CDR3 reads TGTGCCAGCAGCTTCACAGATGGCTACACCTTC.

The CDR3 reads CASKTGSSGNTIYF. The CDR3 coding sequence is TGTGCCAGCAAGACAGGATCCTCTGGAAACACCATATATTTT. This sequence joins TRBV28 and TRBJ1-3, with D perhaps TRBD1 (6 bases). Trimming took 7 bases from V and 0 from J, leaving 10 bases between them. The CDR3 sequence is 14 residues long. Germline CDR1 is MDHEN and CDR2 is SYDVKM.

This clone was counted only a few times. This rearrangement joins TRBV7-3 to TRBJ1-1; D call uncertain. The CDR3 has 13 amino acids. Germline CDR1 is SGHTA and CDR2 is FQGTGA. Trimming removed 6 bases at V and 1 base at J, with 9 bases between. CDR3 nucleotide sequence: TGTGCCAGCAGTGTGGGGAGGAACACTGAAGCTTTCTTT. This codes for CASSVGRNTEAFF.

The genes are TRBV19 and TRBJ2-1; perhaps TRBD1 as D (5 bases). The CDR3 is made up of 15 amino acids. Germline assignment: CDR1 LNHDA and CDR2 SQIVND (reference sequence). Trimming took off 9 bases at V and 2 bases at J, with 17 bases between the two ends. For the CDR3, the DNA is TGTGCCAGCTCCGATCTGGACATTGCCTACAATGAGCAGTTCTTC. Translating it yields CASSDLDIAYNEQFF. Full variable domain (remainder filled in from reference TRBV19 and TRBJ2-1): DGGITQSPKYLFRKEGQNVTLSCEQNLNHDAMYWYRQDPGQGLRLIYYSQIVNDFQKGDIAEGYSVSREKKESFPLTVTSAQKNPTAFYLCASSDLDIAYNEQFFGPGTRLTVL.

The CDR3, as DNA: TGTGCCAGCAGGGCGCTTCTTAGCGGGAGGAGAGACGAGCAGTACTTC. This encodes CASRALLSGRRDEQYF. V usage is TRBV2 and J usage is TRBJ2-7; 10 bases agree with TRBD2. The CDR3 loop spans 16 amino acids. Germline CDR1 SNHLY, CDR2 FYNNEI. The V and J ends lost 6 bases and 5 bases, in that order; junction bases with no gene match: 13. Complete variable domain (other parts from reference TRBV2 and TRBJ2-7): EPEVTQTPSHQVTQMGQEVILRCVPISNHLYFYWYRQILGQKVEFLVSFYNNEISEKSEIFDDQFSVERPDGSNFTLKIRSTKLEDSAMYFCASRALLSGRRDEQYFGPGTRLTVT.

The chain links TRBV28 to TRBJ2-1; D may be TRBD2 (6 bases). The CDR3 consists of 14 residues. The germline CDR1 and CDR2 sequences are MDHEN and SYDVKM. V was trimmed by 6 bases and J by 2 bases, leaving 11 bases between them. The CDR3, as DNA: TGTGCCAGCAGATGGGGGGAGGCCTACAATGAGCAGTTCTTC. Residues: CASRWGEAYNEQFF.

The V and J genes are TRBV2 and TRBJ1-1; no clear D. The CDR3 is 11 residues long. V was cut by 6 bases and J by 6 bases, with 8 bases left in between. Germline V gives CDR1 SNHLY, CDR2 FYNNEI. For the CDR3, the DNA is TGTGCCAGCAGGGCCGTCGCTGAAGCTTTCTTT. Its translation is CASRAVAEAFF.

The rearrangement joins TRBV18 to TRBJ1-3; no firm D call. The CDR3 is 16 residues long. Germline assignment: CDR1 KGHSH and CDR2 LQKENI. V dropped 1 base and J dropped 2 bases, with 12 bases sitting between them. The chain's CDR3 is CASSPRPPRAGNTIYF. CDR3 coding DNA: TGTGCCAGCTCACCACGGCCCCCGAGGGCTGGAAACACCATATATTTT.

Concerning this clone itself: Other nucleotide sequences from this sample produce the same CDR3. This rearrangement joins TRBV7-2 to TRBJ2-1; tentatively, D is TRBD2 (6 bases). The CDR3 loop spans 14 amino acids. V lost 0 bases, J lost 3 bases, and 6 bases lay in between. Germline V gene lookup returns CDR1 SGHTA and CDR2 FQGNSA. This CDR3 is CASSLAGGYNEQFF. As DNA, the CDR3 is TGTGCCAGCAGCTTAGCGGGAGGCTACAATGAGCAGTTCTTC.

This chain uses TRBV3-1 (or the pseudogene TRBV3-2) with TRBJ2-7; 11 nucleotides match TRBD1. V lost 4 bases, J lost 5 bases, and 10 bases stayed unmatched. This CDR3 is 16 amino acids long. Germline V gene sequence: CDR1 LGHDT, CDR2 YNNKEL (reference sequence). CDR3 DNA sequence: TGTGCCAGCAGCCGGACTTGGGGACAGGGGGTCCACGAGCAGTACTTC. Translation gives CASSRTWGQGVHEQYF.

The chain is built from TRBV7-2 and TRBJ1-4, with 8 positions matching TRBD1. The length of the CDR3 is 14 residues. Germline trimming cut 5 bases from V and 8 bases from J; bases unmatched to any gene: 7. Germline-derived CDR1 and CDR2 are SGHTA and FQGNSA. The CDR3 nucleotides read TGTGCCAGCAGCCTGACAGGGGTTGGGGAAAAACTGTTTTTT. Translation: CASSLTGVGEKLFF.

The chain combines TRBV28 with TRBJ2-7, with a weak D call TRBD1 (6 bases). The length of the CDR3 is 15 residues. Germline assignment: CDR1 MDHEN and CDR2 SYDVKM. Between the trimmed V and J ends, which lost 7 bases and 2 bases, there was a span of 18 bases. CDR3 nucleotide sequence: TGTGCCAGCACCTCCCGAGGGGGTGGGCCCTACGAGCAGTACTTC. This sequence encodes CASTSRGGGPYEQYF.

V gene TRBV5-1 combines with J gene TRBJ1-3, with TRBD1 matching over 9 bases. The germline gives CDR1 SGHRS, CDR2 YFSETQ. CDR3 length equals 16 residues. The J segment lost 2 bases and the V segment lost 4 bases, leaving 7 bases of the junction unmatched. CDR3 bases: TGCGCCAGCAGCCTCGGACAGGGGTTACCTGGAAACACCATATATTTT. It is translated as CASSLGQGLPGNTIYF.

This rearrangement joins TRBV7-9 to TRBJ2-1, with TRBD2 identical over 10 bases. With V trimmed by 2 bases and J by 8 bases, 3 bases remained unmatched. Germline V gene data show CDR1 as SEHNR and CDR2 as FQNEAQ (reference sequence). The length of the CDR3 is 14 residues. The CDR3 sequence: CASSLTSGTYEQFF. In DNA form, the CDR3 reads TGTGCCAGCAGCTTAACTAGCGGGACTTATGAGCAGTTCTTC.

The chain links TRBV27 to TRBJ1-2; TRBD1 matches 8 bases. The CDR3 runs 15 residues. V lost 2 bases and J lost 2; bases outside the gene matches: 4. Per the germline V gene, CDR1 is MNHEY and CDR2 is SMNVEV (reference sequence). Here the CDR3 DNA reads TGTGCCAGCAGTTTAACACGACAGGGGAACTATGGCTACACCTTC. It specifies CASSLTRQGNYGYTF.

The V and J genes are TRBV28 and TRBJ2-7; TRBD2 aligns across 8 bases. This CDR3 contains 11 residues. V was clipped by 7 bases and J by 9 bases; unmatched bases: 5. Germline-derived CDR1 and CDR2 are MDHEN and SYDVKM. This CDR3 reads CASKREFVQYF. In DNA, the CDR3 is TGTGCCAGCAAGCGGGAGTTCGTGCAGTACTTC.

CDR3 protein: CARSLRVTYEQYF. The CDR3 DNA follows: TGTGCCAGAAGCTTGCGCGTAACCTACGAGCAGTACTTC. The chain couples TRBV5-3 to TRBJ2-7; D uncertain. TRBV5-3 is reported as an ORF; its role is uncertain. The CDR3 sequence is 13 residues long. Trimming removed 1 base from V and 2 bases from J, with 7 bases in between.